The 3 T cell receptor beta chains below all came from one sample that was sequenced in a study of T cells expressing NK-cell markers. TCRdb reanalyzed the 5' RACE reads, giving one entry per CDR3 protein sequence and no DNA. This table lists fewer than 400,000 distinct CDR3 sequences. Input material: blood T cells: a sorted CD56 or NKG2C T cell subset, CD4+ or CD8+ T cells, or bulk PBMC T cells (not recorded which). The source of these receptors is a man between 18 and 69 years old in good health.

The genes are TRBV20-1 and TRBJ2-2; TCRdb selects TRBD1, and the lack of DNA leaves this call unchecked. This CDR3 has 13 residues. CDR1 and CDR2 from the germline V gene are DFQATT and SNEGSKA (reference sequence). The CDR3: CSAKQGNTGELFF.

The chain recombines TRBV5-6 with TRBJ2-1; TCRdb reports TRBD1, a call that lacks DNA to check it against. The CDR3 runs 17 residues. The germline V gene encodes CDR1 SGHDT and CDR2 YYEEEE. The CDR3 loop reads CASSLWAGASSYNEQFF.

Here the CDR3 reads CASSDRLAGGLSTDTQYF. The J gene is TRBJ2-3, the V gene TRBV25-1; the D call of TRBD2 rests on TCRdb alone, since no DNA is present to check it. The CDR3 runs to 18 residues. Germline CDR1 is MGHDK and CDR2 is SYGVNS.